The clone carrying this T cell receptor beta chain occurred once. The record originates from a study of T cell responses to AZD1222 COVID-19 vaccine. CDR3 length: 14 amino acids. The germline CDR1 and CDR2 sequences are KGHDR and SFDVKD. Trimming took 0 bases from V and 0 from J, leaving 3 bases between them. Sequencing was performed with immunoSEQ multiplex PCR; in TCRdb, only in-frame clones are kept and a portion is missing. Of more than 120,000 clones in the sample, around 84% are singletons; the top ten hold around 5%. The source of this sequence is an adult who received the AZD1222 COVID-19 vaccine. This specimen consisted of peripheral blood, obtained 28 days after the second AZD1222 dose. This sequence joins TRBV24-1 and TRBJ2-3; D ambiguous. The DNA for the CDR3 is TGTGCCACCAGTGATTTGGGCAGCACAGATACGCAGTATTTT. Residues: CATSDLGSTDTQYF.